These T cell receptor beta chains were read from a single sample in a study of CD8+ T cells in alopecia areata. Using immunoSEQ multiplex PCR, the repertoire was profiled, and TCRdb retains in-frame clones only, with some absent. The table shows about 150,000 clones, with roughly 60% occurring only once. Source material: CD8+ T cells sorted from blood. The receptors here all came from a human donor in good health. Both conserved end residues are part of each CDR3. The D gene is left open where the match is weak. Clone size appears in some rows only: once, few, many, or a class for an expanded clone.

CDR3: CASSPVAGVLETQYF; DNA: TGTGCCAGCAGCCCAGTGGCGGGAGTACTGGAGACCCAGTACTTC; D: TRBD2; size: .; J: TRBJ2-5; V: TRBV7-3
CDR3: CASSESGTVPQHF; DNA: TGTGCCAGCAGTGAATCCGGAACAGTTCCCCAGCATTTT; D: .; size: .; J: TRBJ1-5; V: TRBV6-1
CDR3: CSVESGQASYNEQFF; DNA: TGCAGCGTTGAATCGGGACAGGCGTCCTACAATGAGCAGTTCTTC; D: TRBD1; size: .; J: TRBJ2-1; V: TRBV29-1
CDR3: CSVETSGSPGEQYF; DNA: TGCAGCGTTGAAACTAGCGGGAGTCCAGGCGAGCAGTACTTC; D: TRBD2; size: .; J: TRBJ2-7; V: TRBV29-1
CDR3: CASSTRTSSYNEQFF; DNA: TGTGCCAGCAGCACTAGGACTAGCTCCTACAATGAGCAGTTCTTC; D: TRBD2; size: .; J: TRBJ2-1; V: TRBV9
CDR3: CASSQGLNEQFF; DNA: TGTGCCAGCAGCCAAGGGCTCAATGAGCAGTTCTTC; D: .; size: .; J: TRBJ2-1; V: TRBV4-2
CDR3: CASRGPYEQYF; DNA: TGTGCCAGTAGAGGCCCCTACGAGCAGTACTTC; D: .; size: few; J: TRBJ2-7; V: TRBV19
CDR3: CASSAGDRATNTEAFF; DNA: TGTGCCAGCAGCGCCGGGGACAGGGCAACGAACACTGAAGCTTTCTTT; D: TRBD1; size: .; J: TRBJ1-1; V: TRBV9
CDR3: CATSSPSLPPYEQYF; DNA: TGTGCCACCAGCAGCCCTTCTTTACCTCCCTACGAGCAGTACTTC; D: .; size: once; J: TRBJ2-7; V: TRBV15
CDR3: CASSSSGRTEAFF; DNA: TGTGCCAGCAGTTCCTCAGGCCGCACTGAAGCTTTCTTT; D: .; size: .; J: TRBJ1-1; V: TRBV27
CDR3: CASSQTSGASTDTQYF; DNA: TGCGCCAGCAGCCAAACTAGCGGTGCTAGCACAGATACGCAGTATTTT; D: TRBD2; size: .; J: TRBJ2-3; V: TRBV4-1
CDR3: CASSPSGTTGGEQYF; DNA: TGTGCCAGCAGTCCCTCCGGGACCACAGGGGGGGAGCAGTACTTC; D: TRBD1; size: .; J: TRBJ2-7; V: TRBV27
CDR3: CASSASFHEQYF; DNA: TGTGCCAGCAGCGCGTCATTCCACGAGCAGTACTTC; D: .; size: .; J: TRBJ2-7; V: TRBV5-6
CDR3: CATTGGTLQETQYF; DNA: TGTGCCACCACAGGGGGCACACTGCAAGAGACCCAGTACTTC; D: TRBD1; size: .; J: TRBJ2-5; V: TRBV15
CDR3: CSAPLAGEQFF; DNA: TGCAGTGCTCCACTAGCGGGTGAGCAGTTCTTC; D: TRBD2; size: .; J: TRBJ2-1; V: TRBV20-1
CDR3: CASSSRREDTIYF; DNA: TGCGCCAGCAGCTCAAGGAGGGAGGACACCATATATTTT; D: .; size: .; J: TRBJ1-3; V: TRBV4-1
CDR3: CSVEGSGQSTDTQYF; DNA: TGCAGCGTTGAAGGGAGCGGCCAAAGCACAGATACGCAGTATTTT; D: .; size: few; J: TRBJ2-3; V: TRBV29-1
CDR3: CSVEMRDRDSGANVLTF; DNA: TGCAGCGTTGAAATGCGGGACAGGGACTCTGGGGCCAACGTCCTGACTTTC; D: TRBD1; size: .; J: TRBJ2-6; V: TRBV29-1
CDR3: CASSGVDYEQYF; DNA: TGTGCCAGCAGCGGGGTGGACTACGAGCAGTACTTC; D: .; size: few; J: TRBJ2-7; V: TRBV14
CDR3: CASSGDGGFSLGEQFF; DNA: TGTGCCAGCAGTGGGGACGGAGGGTTCAGCTTGGGTGAGCAGTTCTTC; D: .; size: .; J: TRBJ2-1; V: TRBV2
CDR3: CASSLAGGEAF; DNA: TGTGCCAGCAGCTTGGCAGGGGGCGAGGCCTTC; D: TRBD1; size: few; J: TRBJ1-2; V: TRBV5-6
CDR3: CASSLLVPVYGYTF; DNA: TGCGCCAGCAGCTTGCTGGTTCCGGTCTATGGCTACACCTTC; D: .; size: few; J: TRBJ1-2; V: TRBV5-1
CDR3: CASSIPGRSYEQYF; DNA: TGTGCCAGCAGTATCCCGGGACGGTCCTACGAGCAGTACTTC; D: .; size: .; J: TRBJ2-7; V: TRBV27
CDR3: CASSLKLSGKWDEQYF; DNA: TGCGCCAGCAGCTTGAAGCTCTCGGGGAAATGGGACGAGCAGTACTTC; D: .; size: .; J: TRBJ2-7; V: TRBV5-1
CDR3: CASSLAPEQFF; DNA: TGTGCCAGCAGCTTAGCGCCTGAGCAGTTCTTC; D: .; size: .; J: TRBJ2-1; V: TRBV7-9
CDR3: CASSAHMGGYGYTF; DNA: TGTGCCAGCAGCGCCCATATGGGGGGCTATGGCTACACCTTC; D: .; size: .; J: TRBJ1-2; V: TRBV7-8
CDR3: CSVELAERTDTQYF; DNA: TGCAGCGTTGAACTAGCGGAGCGCACAGATACGCAGTATTTT; D: TRBD2; size: .; J: TRBJ2-3; V: TRBV29-1
CDR3: CASSLVERFEQYF; DNA: TGTGCCAGCAGCTTAGTAGAGCGGTTCGAGCAGTACTTC; D: .; size: .; J: TRBJ2-7; V: TRBV7-9
CDR3: CASSFLTDSQETQYF; DNA: TGTGCCAGCAGTTTTCTGACGGACTCTCAAGAGACCCAGTACTTC; D: .; size: .; J: TRBJ2-5; V: TRBV6-5
CDR3: CASSVGRHQGYEQYF; DNA: TGTGCCAGCAGTGTGGGTCGCCATCAAGGGTACGAGCAGTACTTC; D: .; size: .; J: TRBJ2-7; V: TRBV27
CDR3: CASSPSGNTGELFF; DNA: TGTGCCAGCAGCCCTAGCGGTAACACCGGGGAGCTGTTTTTT; D: TRBD2; size: few; J: TRBJ2-2; V: TRBV7-9
CDR3: CASSPIVPGRETQYF; DNA: TGTGCCAGCAGCCCTATAGTCCCGGGACGAGAGACCCAGTACTTC; D: .; size: few; J: TRBJ2-5; V: TRBV11-2
CDR3: CASSEFTTYEQYF; DNA: TGTGCCAGCAGTGAATTCACCACCTACGAGCAGTACTTC; D: .; size: .; J: TRBJ2-7; V: TRBV6-1